Here is one TCR beta chain with its context. Authors' processing steps: Counts of nucleated cells, estimated from reference gene primer amplification, were obtained. Clones were read by immunoSEQ multiplex PCR, and TCRdb kept only the in-frame ones, dropping some. For V, J and clone size, that table is used; D and trimming come from the DNA. The sample lists roughly 400,000 clones, approximately 91% occurring once. This record comes from a study of blood T cell repertoires in COVID-19. On the study more broadly: COVID-19 samples, acute and convalescent, were from the United States, Italy and Spain.

The CDR3 is made up of 17 amino acids. Trimming took off 8 bases at V and 3 bases at J, with 26 bases between the two ends. Germline CDR1 is LNHDA and CDR2 is SQIVND (reference sequence). Sequencing was done on a sample of PBMCs or T cells enriched from blood (not recorded which). The receptor comes from a woman aged 18-30 years who had been exposed to COVID-19. The genes are TRBV19 and TRBJ2-7; possibly TRBD2 for D (5 bases). The CDR3 nucleotides read TGTGCCAGTTCCTCCCCACCGCACCTCGGGGTCAGCTACGAGCAGTACTTC. Translation: CASSSPPHLGVSYEQYF.